The sequence of this T cell receptor beta chain was determined in a study of follicular helper T cells after annual influenza vaccination. Broader study findings: Undersampling of larger non-cTfh compartments could not be excluded.

Germline CDR1 is SGHTS and CDR2 is YDEGEE. The CDR3 spans 16 residues. V was shortened by 1 base and J by 9 bases, with 20 bases between the two germline ends. Concerning this clone: The antigen remains unidentified.

Data came from immunoSEQ multiplex PCR; TCRdb stores just in-frame clones and leaves some out. The data hold approximately 11,000 clones, with roughly 80% observed a single time. The source of this sequence is an adult who received the influenza vaccine. Material: CXCR5- memory CD4+ T cells sorted from blood, obtained 6 weeks after influenza vaccination. This chain links TRBV5-8 with TRBJ2-1, with D perhaps matching TRBD2 (6 bases). The chain's CDR3 is CASSLLGTPRHSEQFF. The CDR3 coding sequence is TGTGCCAGCAGCTTGCTCGGGACTCCTCGGCATAGTGAGCAGTTCTTC.